A selection of T cell receptor beta chains follows, all from one sample in a study of blood T cell repertoires in COVID-19. Profiled with immunoSEQ multiplex PCR; TCRdb holds only in-frame clones, not every one. This sample has approximately 200,000 clones; around 85% occur once, and the top ten carry 9.5% to 15%. The sequenced material came from peripheral blood. These receptor sequences come from a woman in her 50s with acute or convalescent COVID-19. CDR3s leave out the opening cysteine and the closing phenylalanine or tryptophan.

TRBV6-1,TRBJ2-1,ASSSYGLTHNEQF
TRBV14,TRBJ2-7,ASRTSGGNEQY
TRBV18,TRBJ1-2,ASSPRFTGESGYT
TRBV10-2,TRBJ1-5,ASRSGQGINQPQH
TRBV10-1,TRBJ1-2,ASSESRGNGYT
TRBV30,TRBJ2-5,AWSSSASGETQY
TRBV18,TRBJ1-4,ASSPLPPNSQGSEKLF
TRBV9,TRBJ2-2,ASSVTGGNTGELF
TRBV4-1,TRBJ1-5,ASSQEGSSLLYSNQPQH
TRBV6-2/TRBV6-3,TRBJ1-4,ASSAGTGFQKLF
TRBV5-1,TRBJ2-1,ASSGTSGGKFYNEQF
TRBV2,TRBJ2-5,ASSPTSGGETQY
TRBV11-2,TRBJ2-2,ASSSDRDRYTGELF
TRBV6-2/TRBV6-3,TRBJ2-7,ASSHGQGREPSYEQY
TRBV7-8,TRBJ2-3,ASSLGGGAGTDTQY
TRBV15,TRBJ1-2,ATSRAWGGADYGYT
TRBV5-6,TRBJ1-4,ASSLVAQGVREKLF